This T cell receptor (beta chain) was identified in a study of cytomegalovirus exposure and HLA in healthy donors. General observations from the study: The authors listed 180 or so TCR beta chains as cytomegalovirus-associated.

At collection, donors were nominally healthy, but unrecorded immune exposures were probable. This clone was picked up one time. Its antigen is currently unknown. PCR used 60 Vbeta primers and 13 Jbeta primers. As processed by the authors: Later analysis identified tens of millions of unique TCR beta chains, about 11 million shared. Measured with immunoSEQ multiplex PCR; TCRdb has only the in-frame clones, and not every one. The D gene and trimming were derived from the DNA, and the V and J assignments and clone size from that table. Of approximately 160,000 clones in the sample, over 80% are singletons; the top ten hold about 2%. Material for sequencing was PBMCs. This sequence originates from a human donor in good health.

This CDR3 is CASSLNSRGYYTF. The DNA of the CDR3 is TGTGCCAGCAGCTTGAACAGTCGAGGGTACTACACCTTC. The chain recombines TRBV5-8 with TRBJ1-2; no clear D. The V and J ends lost 1 base and 10 bases respectively, with 14 bases between them. Germline V gives CDR1 SGHTS, CDR2 YDEGEE. The CDR3 length is 13 residues.